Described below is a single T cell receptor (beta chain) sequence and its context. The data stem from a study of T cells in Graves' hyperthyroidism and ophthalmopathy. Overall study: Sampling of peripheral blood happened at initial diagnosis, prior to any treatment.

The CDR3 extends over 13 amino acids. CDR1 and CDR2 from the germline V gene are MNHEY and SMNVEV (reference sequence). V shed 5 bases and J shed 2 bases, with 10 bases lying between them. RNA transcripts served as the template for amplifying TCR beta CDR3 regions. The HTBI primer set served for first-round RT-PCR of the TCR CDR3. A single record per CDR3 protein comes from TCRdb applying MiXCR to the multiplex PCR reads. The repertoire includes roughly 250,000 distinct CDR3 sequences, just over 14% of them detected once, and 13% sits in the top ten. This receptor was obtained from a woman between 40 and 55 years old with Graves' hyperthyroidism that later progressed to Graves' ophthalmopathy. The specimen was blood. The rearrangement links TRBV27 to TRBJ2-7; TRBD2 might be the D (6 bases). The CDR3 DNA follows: TGTGCCAGCAGTAGGAGGGGAACCTACGAGCAGTACTTC. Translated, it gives CASSRRGTYEQYF.